The 19 T cell receptor beta chains below come from one sample, sequenced in a study of blood T cell repertoires in COVID-19. Clones were read by immunoSEQ multiplex PCR, and TCRdb kept only the in-frame ones, dropping some. The data contain about 230,000 clones, about 86% of them singletons. Input material: peripheral blood. The receptors come from a man aged 50-59 years with active or convalescent COVID-19.

The rearrangement links TRBV6-6 to TRBJ1-4; D is undetermined. Germline V CDR1 and CDR2: MNHNY, SVGAGI (reference sequence). Trimming shortened V by 6 bases and J by 2 bases, and 10 bases separated the two germline ends. This CDR3 contains 14 residues. The CDR3 nucleotides read TGTGCCAGCAGGCCGGGATTCACTAATGAAAAACTGTTTTTT. It is translated as CASRPGFTNEKLFF.

The CDR3 nucleotides read TGTGCCATCACCGGGGGTGGCAGCGAGCAGTACTTC. It encodes CAITGGGSEQYF. J is TRBJ2-7 and V is TRBV10-3, with a possible D match to TRBD2 (6 bases). V was clipped by 7 bases and J by 6 bases, with 13 bases between them. This CDR3 has 12 residues. Germline lookup yields CDR1 ENHRY and CDR2 SYGVKD.

This sequence joins TRBV30 and TRBJ2-1, with 7 nucleotides matching TRBD1. The ends lost 7 bases at V and 6 bases at J; junction bases unmatched: 15. This CDR3 has 15 residues. Germline V lookup: CDR1 GTSNPN, CDR2 SVGIG (reference sequence). The CDR3 region is CAYAADRASRNEQFF. In DNA form, the CDR3 reads TGTGCCTACGCGGCAGACAGGGCCTCTCGCAATGAGCAGTTCTTC.

V is TRBV27 and J is TRBJ1-6; 8 nucleotides match TRBD1. Unmatched junction bases numbered 8, after V lost 6 bases and J lost 10 bases. The V gene's germline CDR1 is MNHEY and CDR2 SMNVEV (reference sequence). The CDR3 extends over 14 amino acids. CDR3 protein: CASSLQGASSPLHF. CDR3 coding DNA: TGTGCCAGCAGCTTGCAGGGGGCGAGCTCACCCCTCCACTTT.

This clone was detected once. The chain links TRBV12-3 or TRBV12-4 to TRBJ1-1, with D possibly matching TRBD1 (6 bases). V was clipped by 7 bases and J by 8 bases, with 17 bases between them. The CDR3 is 13 residues long. In nucleotides, the CDR3 is TGTGCCAGCACCCTCTCCGGGACAAGCGAAGCTTTCTTT. Translation: CASTLSGTSEAFF.

V is TRBV30 and J is TRBJ1-2; D possibly corresponds to TRBD1 (5 bases). CDR1 GTSNPN and CDR2 SVGIG come from the germline V gene (reference sequence). Trimming took 2 bases from V and 8 from J, leaving 18 bases between them. The CDR3 runs 14 residues. CDR3 residues: CAWSIQGAAMGYTF. In DNA form, the CDR3 reads TGTGCCTGGAGTATCCAGGGTGCAGCTATGGGCTACACCTTC.

The J gene is TRBJ2-4, the V gene TRBV28, with D possibly TRBD1 on 5 matching bases. With 6 bases removed from V and 3 bases from J, the gap between germline ends came to 9 bases. The CDR3 is 13 residues long. Per the germline V gene, CDR1 is MDHEN and CDR2 is SYDVKM. The CDR3 region has the DNA TGTGCCAGCAGGGGGCAGGTCAAAAACATTCAGTACTTC. This encodes CASRGQVKNIQYF.

The chain combines TRBV7-9 with TRBJ1-1; no reliable D call. Germline V gene data show CDR1 as SEHNR and CDR2 as FQNEAQ (reference sequence). V was shortened by 5 bases and J by 7 bases, with 17 bases between the two germline ends. The CDR3 spans 14 residues. The DNA for the CDR3 is TGTGCCAGCAGCCCAGAGGGAGCGGCGTATGAAGCTTTCTTT. Protein: CASSPEGAAYEAFF. Drawing the rest from reference TRBV7-9 and TRBJ1-1, the complete variable domain is DTGVSQNPRHKITKRGQNVTFRCDPISEHNRLYWYRQTLGQGPEFLTYFQNEAQLEKSRLLSDRFSAERPKGSFSTLEIQRTEQGDSAMYLCASSPEGAAYEAFFGQGTRLTVV.

V and J are TRBV7-7 and TRBJ2-5; 9 bases are shared with TRBD2. V trimming: 1 base; J trimming: 5 bases; junction bases outside the gene matches: 5. The CDR3 runs 15 residues. From germline, CDR1 is SSHAT and CDR2 FNYEAQ (reference sequence). The CDR3: CASSLEAGGLETQYF. The DNA for the CDR3 is TGTGCCAGCAGCTTAGAGGCGGGGGGGCTGGAGACCCAGTACTTC.

CDR3 DNA sequence: TGTGCCAGCAGTATCGGACAGCCTTATGGCTACACCTTC. It is translated as CASSIGQPYGYTF. The genes are TRBV6-5 and TRBJ1-2; D is possibly TRBD1 (6 bases). Germline CDR1 and CDR2: MNHEY and SVGAGI. This CDR3 is built from 13 residues. The ends were cut back, 5 bases at V and 5 bases at J, with 12 bases in the middle.

The J gene is TRBJ2-5, the V gene TRBV11-2; 8 nucleotides agree with TRBD2. Per the germline V gene, CDR1 is SGHAT and CDR2 is FQNNGV. This CDR3 has 14 residues. J gave up 4 bases and V 1 base, and 2 bases lay outside the gene matches. The CDR3 region has the DNA TGTGCCAGCAGCTTAGCGGGGGGGCCAGAGACCCAGTACTTC. This translates into CASSLAGGPETQYF.

This clone turned up a few times. The chain uses TRBV5-1 and TRBJ2-6; a possible D gene is TRBD1 (7 bases). CDR1 and CDR2 (germline): SGHRS, YFSETQ. Between the trimmed V and J ends, which lost 3 bases and 0 bases, there was a span of 13 bases. The CDR3 runs 17 residues. This chain's CDR3 is CASSWGDRSSGANVLTF. The DNA of the CDR3 is TGCGCCAGCAGCTGGGGGGACAGATCCTCTGGGGCCAACGTCCTGACTTTC.

This clone showed up just once. The V and J genes are TRBV7-3 and TRBJ2-7, with D possibly TRBD2 on 5 matching bases. The CDR3 runs 14 residues. Per germline, CDR1 SGHTA and CDR2 FQGTGA. V lost 2 bases to trimming and J lost 3 bases, with 11 bases between them. CDR3 sequence: CASSLGPGGYEQYF. The CDR3, as DNA: TGTGCCAGCAGCTTAGGTCCAGGAGGCTACGAGCAGTACTTC.

This chain joins TRBV28 and TRBJ2-6; no reliable D call. The CDR3 loop spans 16 amino acids. V dropped 6 bases and J dropped 0 bases, with 12 bases sitting between them. Germline assignment: CDR1 MDHEN and CDR2 SYDVKM. As DNA, the CDR3 is TGTGCCAGCAGCAATTTCGGCGGCTCTGGGGCCAACGTCCTGACTTTC. It yields the protein CASSNFGGSGANVLTF.

V is TRBV3-1 (or the pseudogene TRBV3-2) and J is TRBJ1-2; 8 bases match TRBD1. CDR3 length equals 14 residues. Unmatched junction bases numbered 8, after V lost 4 bases and J lost 7 bases. CDR1 is LGHDT and CDR2 is YNNKEL in the germline V gene (reference sequence). DNA for the CDR3: TGTGCCAGCAGCCGCCAACAGGGGGACGGTGGCTACACCTTC. Translation: CASSRQQGDGGYTF.

CDR3 DNA: TGTGCCAGTAACACAGGGATCTCCTACAATGAGCAGTTCTTC. Amino acids: CASNTGISYNEQFF. V is TRBV19 and J is TRBJ2-1; perhaps TRBD1 as D (6 bases). The CDR3 length is 14 residues. Trimming cost V 7 bases and J 0 bases, with 10 bases left between them. CDR1 is LNHDA and CDR2 is SQIVND in the germline V gene (reference sequence).

The chain couples TRBV24-1 to TRBJ1-5, with D possibly being TRBD1 (6 bases). Germline values: CDR1 KGHDR, CDR2 SFDVKD. V was shortened by 5 bases and J by 7 bases, with 11 bases between the two germline ends. The CDR3 length is 13 residues. This CDR3 is CATSGQAWQPQHF. Written as DNA, the CDR3 is TGTGCCACCAGTGGACAGGCTTGGCAGCCCCAGCATTTT.

This clone was seen a single time. In nucleotides, the CDR3 is TGTGCCAGCAGCTCGAGGACTGAAGCTTTCTTT. Residues: CASSSRTEAFF. The chain employs TRBV9 and TRBJ1-1; D remains unclear. Germline V gene sequence: CDR1 SGDLS, CDR2 YYNGEE. The CDR3 runs 11 residues. V was pared by 4 bases and J by 5 bases, with 6 bases between.

V gene TRBV2 combines with J gene TRBJ1-5; 9 bases line up with TRBD1. CDR3 length: 15 amino acids. The trim removed 5 bases at V and 4 bases at J, leaving 6 bases unmatched. Per the germline V gene, CDR1 is SNHLY and CDR2 is FYNNEI. The CDR3 sequence is CASSRRQGGNQPQHF. The DNA of the CDR3 is TGTGCCAGCAGTCGACGACAGGGGGGAAATCAGCCCCAGCATTTT. The whole variable domain, remainder taken from reference TRBV2 and TRBJ1-5, is EPEVTQTPSHQVTQMGQEVILRCVPISNHLYFYWYRQILGQKVEFLVSFYNNEISEKSEIFDDQFSVERPDGSNFTLKIRSTKLEDSAMYFCASSRRQGGNQPQHFGDGTRLSIL.